Each of the 25 T cell receptor beta chains below was sequenced from the same sample in a study of blood T cells in healthy people across ages (dated by TCRdb to 2015 to 2017). The library was produced with 5' RACE. Sequencer: Illumina HiSeq 2500. A second about 6 to 11 cycle PCR used a sample-barcoded 5' primer and a J-beta primer mix. TCRdb applied fastp at Q25 and MiXCR to the public reads, then kept only in-frame beta chains. Records with the same CDR3 protein are collapsed into one entry carrying the most frequent genes and DNA. Here the sample has roughly 900,000 distinct CDR3 sequences; 29% occur a single time. Around 16% of the sample belongs to the ten largest clones. The sample was blood. The receptors come from a woman older than 75 in good health.

The chain carries TRBV10-3 and TRBJ2-4; TRBD1 aligns across 7 bases. The J call may not be correct, given that the DNA end is closer to TRBJ2-5. In germline, CDR1 is ENHRY, CDR2 SYGVKD. The CDR3 is 14 amino acids. The CDR3, as DNA: TGTGCCATCAGGAAAGGGACAGACCAAGAGACCCAGTACTTC. Amino acids: CAIRKGTDQETQYF.

This clonotype was seen many times. This chain connects TRBV7-2 to TRBJ2-1; 15 bases align to TRBD2. The trim removed 5 bases at V and 11 bases at J, leaving 7 bases unmatched. Germline V CDR1 and CDR2: SGHTA, FQGNSA. The CDR3 is 15 residues long. CDR3 region: CASSPPGLAGGKQFF. DNA for the CDR3: TGTGCCAGCAGCCCCCCGGGACTAGCGGGGGGAAAGCAGTTCTTC.

This clonotype was found many times. The chain uses TRBV5-1 and TRBJ2-1, with D maybe TRBD1 (5 bases). V was shortened by 0 bases and J by 0 bases, with 7 bases between the two germline ends. Germline lookup yields CDR1 SGHRS and CDR2 YFSETQ. The CDR3 has 15 residues. CDR3 in amino acids: CASSLEQVSYNEQFF. CDR3 DNA: TGCGCCAGCAGCTTGGAACAGGTCTCCTACAATGAGCAGTTCTTC.

This clonotype has only a few counts. J is TRBJ1-1 and V is TRBV20-1; D call uncertain. CDR3 size: 15 residues. Germline V gene lookup returns CDR1 DFQATT and CDR2 SNEGSKA (reference sequence). The V gene lost 3 bases and the J gene lost 2 bases, with 16 bases spanning the gap. CDR3 residues: CSASEKGERNTEAFF. Written as DNA, the CDR3 is TGCAGTGCTAGCGAGAAGGGTGAGAGAAACACTGAAGCTTTCTTT.

The table lists this clonotype with many counts. The chain joins TRBV7-9 to TRBJ1-2; TRBD1 matches 7 bases. This CDR3 has 15 residues. The ends lost 5 bases at V and 4 bases at J; junction bases unmatched: 10. Germline values: CDR1 SEHNR, CDR2 FQNEAQ (reference sequence). The CDR3 DNA is TGTGCCAGCAGCCAGGACAGGTTATCGGTCTATGGCTACACCTTC. The encoded protein is CASSQDRLSVYGYTF.

At least ten counts were recorded for this clonotype. CDR3 nucleotides: TGCAGTGCTAGTGAGGTTCCTGAAGCTTTCTTT. It specifies CSASEVPEAFF. The V and J genes are TRBV20-1 and TRBJ1-1; D not certain. Trimming pared 3 bases from V and 6 bases from J, leaving 8 bases between. The germline V gene encodes CDR1 DFQATT and CDR2 SNEGSKA (reference sequence). This CDR3 has 11 amino acids.

This clonotype was recorded at least ten times. The V gene is TRBV28, the J gene TRBJ2-7, with 8 nucleotides matching TRBD1. There are 16 residues in the CDR3. V shed 2 bases and J 3 bases; nucleotides not matched to a gene: 9. Germline loops: CDR1 MDHEN, CDR2 SYDVKM. The CDR3 nucleotides are TGTGCCAGCAGTTTAGCCCCCGGGACAGGCCGCTACGAGCAGTACTTC. Translation gives CASSLAPGTGRYEQYF.

The count of this clonotype is one. The chain has TRBV7-9 and TRBJ1-1, with 9 positions matching TRBD1. Trimming at V came to 4 bases and at J to 0 bases, leaving 9 bases not matched to a gene. CDR3 length: 17 residues. Germline loops: CDR1 SEHNR, CDR2 FQNEAQ (reference sequence). The CDR3 DNA follows: TGTGCCAGCAGCTCTATGGGGACAGGGTATATGAACACTGAAGCTTTCTTT. Its translation is CASSSMGTGYMNTEAFF.

The chain joins TRBV3-1 to TRBJ2-1; TRBD1 matches at 9 bases. Losses at the gene ends were 3 bases for V and 13 bases for J; bases not matched to a gene: 7. The CDR3 has 13 amino acids. Per germline, CDR1 LGHDT and CDR2 YNNKEL (reference sequence). CDR3 coding DNA: TGTGCCAGCAGCCAGGGACAGGGCTTGGGCCAGTTCTTC. Its protein is CASSQGQGLGQFF.

This clonotype was seen a single time. This chain connects TRBV20-1 to TRBJ2-1; D remains unclear. CDR3 length: 14 amino acids. Trimming took off 0 bases at V and 4 bases at J, with 10 bases between the two ends. Germline CDR1 and CDR2: DFQATT and SNEGSKA (reference sequence). In DNA, the CDR3 is TGCAGTGCTAGAGATCCCCTGTTGTACAATGAGCAGTTCTTC. Translated, it gives CSARDPLLYNEQFF.

The table lists this clonotype with many counts. The chain links TRBV7-2 to TRBJ2-1; D is undetermined. Trimming removed 5 bases from V and 5 bases from J, with 22 bases in between. The CDR3 extends over 17 amino acids. Germline V lookup: CDR1 SGHTA, CDR2 FQGNSA. The CDR3 sequence is CASSPPKGSQAHNEQFF. CDR3 nucleotide sequence: TGTGCCAGCAGCCCCCCCAAAGGTTCGCAGGCCCACAATGAGCAGTTCTTC.

In its sample, this clonotype was seen many times. The chain employs TRBV9 and TRBJ2-1; D not certain. CDR1 SGDLS and CDR2 YYNGEE come from the germline V gene. The ends were cut back, 4 bases at V and 10 bases at J, with 18 bases in the middle. This CDR3 contains 14 residues. CDR3 sequence reads: CASSTPTKVGEQFF. DNA of the CDR3: TGTGCCAGCAGCACACCTACGAAGGTCGGGGAGCAGTTCTTC.

This clonotype was observed at least ten times. The genes are TRBV15 and TRBJ2-5, with D maybe TRBD1 (5 bases). V lost 0 bases to trimming and J lost 8 bases, with 10 bases between them. CDR3 length equals 13 residues. CDR1 is LNHNV, CDR2 YYDKDF, per germline (reference sequence). CDR3 bases: TGTGCCACCAGCAGAGATGTAGGGGAAACCCAGTACTTC. It translates to CATSRDVGETQYF.

A note on this clonotype: A much larger clonotype is one base distant, so this may be a read error. The rearrangement joins TRBV7-2 to TRBJ2-5, with D unresolved. Germline values: CDR1 SGHTA, CDR2 FQGNSA. Trimming removed 1 base from V and 11 bases from J, with 17 bases in between. This CDR3 is built from 14 residues. For the CDR3, the DNA is TGTGCCAGCAGCTTAGGTGGGCCGCTATTGGAGCAGTACTTC. This encodes CASSLGGPLLEQYF.

This clonotype occurred many times. This sequence joins TRBV29-1 and TRBJ1-2, with 7 bases identical to TRBD1. Germline lookup yields CDR1 SQVTM and CDR2 ANQGSEA. The CDR3 extends over 13 amino acids. V dropped 7 bases and J dropped 8; count of bases not matched to a gene: 13. CDR3 amino acids: CSAGQASTSGYTF. The CDR3 DNA reads TGCAGCGCAGGACAGGCTTCGACCTCGGGCTACACCTTC. The full variable domain, completed using reference TRBV29-1 and TRBJ1-2, is SAVISQKPSRDICQRGTSLTIQCQVDSQVTMMFWYRQQPGQSLTLIATANQGSEATYESGFVIDKFPISRPNLTFSTLTVSNMSPEDSSIYLCSAGQASTSGYTFGSGTRLTVV.

This clonotype came up many times. This chain joins TRBV12-3 or TRBV12-4 and TRBJ1-1; D is unclear. This CDR3 is 12 amino acids long. Trimming took off 6 bases at V and 8 bases at J, with 13 bases between the two ends. The CDR3 spells CASSAVTVEAFF. DNA for the CDR3: TGTGCCAGCAGCGCCGTGACCGTCGAAGCTTTCTTT.

This clonotype was recorded at least ten times. The V gene is TRBV29-1, the J gene TRBJ2-5, with D possibly being TRBD1 or TRBD2 (5 bases each). This CDR3 is 14 amino acids long. Trimming shortened V by 7 bases and J by 3 bases, and 18 bases separated the two germline ends. CDR1 and CDR2 (germline): SQVTM, ANQGSEA. The CDR3 sequence: CSGAGTMIEETQYF. The CDR3 bases are TGCAGCGGGGCCGGGACCATGATCGAAGAGACCCAGTACTTC.

This clonotype appeared many times. The chain uses TRBV20-1 and TRBJ2-5; 10 bases are shared with TRBD1. The V gene's germline CDR1 is DFQATT and CDR2 SNEGSKA (reference sequence). J lost 6 bases, V lost 4 bases, and 11 bases had no gene match. The CDR3 length is 15 residues. The DNA of the CDR3 is TGCAGTGCTATTCCGGGACAGGGGACGTGGAAGACCCAGTACTTC. Amino acid sequence: CSAIPGQGTWKTQYF.

The rearrangement joins TRBV4-3 to TRBJ2-3; TRBD1 matches at 10 bases. The CDR3 is made up of 17 amino acids. The trim removed 0 bases at V and 6 bases at J, leaving 9 bases unmatched. Germline-derived CDR1 and CDR2 are LGHNA and YSLEER. CDR3 in amino acids: CASSQDRGGQGRDTQYF. In DNA form, the CDR3 reads TGCGCCAGCAGCCAAGATCGGGGGGGACAGGGGAGGGATACGCAGTATTTT.

This clonotype was seen at least ten times. This chain joins TRBV7-9 and TRBJ2-1, with D perhaps TRBD2 (5 bases). Germline lookup yields CDR1 SEHNR and CDR2 FQNEAQ (reference sequence). The CDR3 runs to 13 residues. Trimming pared 3 bases from V and 9 bases from J, leaving 12 bases between. The CDR3 loop is CASSLAPAGEQFF. The DNA for the CDR3 is TGTGCCAGCAGCTTGGCACCTGCGGGTGAGCAGTTCTTC. Together with reference TRBV7-9 and TRBJ2-1, the CDR3 gives the full variable domain: DTGVSQNPRHKITKRGQNVTFRCDPISEHNRLYWYRQTLGQGPEFLTYFQNEAQLEKSRLLSDRFSAERPKGSFSTLEIQRTEQGDSAMYLCASSLAPAGEQFFGPGTRLTVL.

The CDR3 nucleotides read TGTGCCAGCTCACCAACCGAGGGGACCTACAATGAGCAGTTCTTC. Translated, it gives CASSPTEGTYNEQFF. The rearrangement links TRBV18 to TRBJ2-1; D is tentatively TRBD1 or TRBD2 (5 bases each). V dropped 2 bases and J dropped 2 bases, with 10 bases sitting between them. The CDR3 is 15 residues long. From germline, CDR1 is KGHSH and CDR2 LQKENI.

This clonotype was detected ten times or more. The rearrangement links TRBV28 to TRBJ2-7, with unresolved D. Trimming took off 1 base at V and 4 bases at J, with 11 bases between the two ends. In germline, CDR1 is MDHEN, CDR2 SYDVKM. This CDR3 has 14 amino acids. The CDR3 sequence is CASSLSVGYYEQYF. The DNA for the CDR3 is TGTGCCAGCAGTTTATCAGTCGGCTATTACGAGCAGTACTTC.

Concerning this clonotype itself: Being one base from a much bigger clone, this may be a read error. The J gene is TRBJ2-7, the V gene TRBV7-2; TRBD1 matches 7 bases. Germline V gene lookup returns CDR1 SGHTA and CDR2 FQGNSA. V trimming: 5 bases; J trimming: 7 bases; junction bases outside the gene matches: 8. CDR3 length equals 13 residues. Written as DNA, the CDR3 is TGTGCCAGCAGCCAGGGACAGTGCAATGAGCAGTACTTC. Protein product: CASSQGQCNEQYF.

This clonotype was counted many times. J is TRBJ2-6 and V is TRBV3-1; 9 bases are a match to TRBD1. The CDR3 is 17 residues long. Germline trimming cut 1 base from V and 2 bases from J; bases unmatched to any gene: 3. Germline CDR1 is LGHDT and CDR2 is YNNKEL (reference sequence). CDR3 region: CASSQGDRAAGANVLTF. CDR3 coding DNA: TGTGCCAGCAGCCAAGGGGACAGGGCCGCTGGGGCCAACGTCCTGACTTTC.

At least ten counts were recorded for this clonotype. This sequence joins TRBV6-5 and TRBJ1-6; 7 bases fit TRBD1. The V gene's germline CDR1 is MNHEY and CDR2 SVGAGI. The ends lost 6 bases at V and 16 bases at J; junction bases unmatched: 9. This CDR3 region has 12 residues. The CDR3: CASSPDREGLHF. The DNA for the CDR3 is TGTGCCAGCAGCCCTGACAGGGAGGGTCTCCACTTT.